The subject of this entry is one T cell receptor (beta chain). The antigen is undetermined. This CDR3 region has 15 residues. CDR1 MDHEN and CDR2 SYDVKM come from the germline V gene. The germline V and J ends were trimmed by 7 bases and 1 base, with 15 bases remaining between them. The protocol was immunoSEQ multiplex PCR, while the TCRdb copy is restricted to in-frame clones and leaves out a portion. This sample has about a million clones; around three quarters occur once, and the top ten carry approximately 1.5%. This specimen comes from a study of shared clonotypes between healthy human individuals. Study-wide findings and caveats: Sharing across four donors was highest in naive CD4 (around 5%) and lowest in memory CD8 (around 0.4%). All-four-donor shared clonotypes had higher generation probabilities than non-shared clonotypes did.

There were no recent acute infections or vaccinations among the donors, who were healthy HIV-negative adults. The sequencing sample was made of memory CD4+ T cells sorted from blood. Subset here: CD45RA-negative fraction. V usage is TRBV28 and J usage is TRBJ2-3; possibly TRBD1 for D (5 bases). The TCR was taken from a man between 18 and 29 years old in good health. In DNA form, the CDR3 reads TGTGCCAGCAATCGGCAGGGTTGGGGCACAGATACGCAGTATTTT. Translation: CASNRQGWGTDTQYF.